These T cell receptor beta chains were read from a single sample in a study of cytomegalovirus exposure and HLA in healthy donors. Measured with immunoSEQ multiplex PCR; TCRdb has only the in-frame clones, and not every one. The repertoire has over 95,000 clones, approximately 76% of them found once; the top ten carry about 2%. Sequenced: PBMCs. Receptors originate from a man between 40 and 49 years old in good health and CMV-seronegative. Each CDR3 is given with its conserved first and last residue. The order of the fields is CDR3 length, clone size, V gene, J gene, CDR3 protein. Rows give clone size only sometimes, using once, few, many, or a class for an expanded clone.

cdr3_length: 14
clone_size: few
v_call: TRBV6-1
j_call: TRBJ1-2
cdr3_aa: CASSAVIGVGGYTF

cdr3_length: 15
clone_size: .
v_call: TRBV30
j_call: TRBJ1-4
cdr3_aa: CAWSPWDRGGEKLFF

cdr3_length: 13
clone_size: .
v_call: TRBV5-8
j_call: TRBJ2-5
cdr3_aa: CASSPRFVGEQYF

cdr3_length: 14
clone_size: .
v_call: TRBV18
j_call: TRBJ1-3
cdr3_aa: CASSPLSSGNTIYF

cdr3_length: 19
clone_size: .
v_call: TRBV4-1
j_call: TRBJ1-2
cdr3_aa: CASSLNGFRDSYTNYGYTF

cdr3_length: 14
clone_size: .
v_call: TRBV7-8
j_call: TRBJ2-1
cdr3_aa: CASSPGLATVLGFF

cdr3_length: 13
clone_size: .
v_call: TRBV30
j_call: TRBJ1-2
cdr3_aa: CAWSVNQRHGYTF

cdr3_length: 12
clone_size: few
v_call: TRBV11-2
j_call: TRBJ1-2
cdr3_aa: CASSAGQAGYTF

cdr3_length: 15
clone_size: .
v_call: TRBV7-9
j_call: TRBJ2-1
cdr3_aa: CASSPVESLPAGQFF

cdr3_length: 13
clone_size: .
v_call: TRBV5-1
j_call: TRBJ2-2
cdr3_aa: CASSPLIDGELFF

cdr3_length: 16
clone_size: .
v_call: TRBV18
j_call: TRBJ2-1
cdr3_aa: CASSPPTSGTDNEQFF

cdr3_length: 15
clone_size: .
v_call: TRBV14
j_call: TRBJ2-5
cdr3_aa: CASSQATGTGVTQYF

cdr3_length: 16
clone_size: once
v_call: TRBV7-3
j_call: TRBJ2-1
cdr3_aa: CSSSLNGGFSYNEQFF

cdr3_length: 17
clone_size: .
v_call: TRBV11-2
j_call: TRBJ2-2
cdr3_aa: CASSTSGTGRNTGELFF

cdr3_length: 13
clone_size: few
v_call: TRBV4-3
j_call: TRBJ1-4
cdr3_aa: CASSQGQGEKLFF

cdr3_length: 17
clone_size: few
v_call: TRBV28
j_call: TRBJ1-3
cdr3_aa: CASSLSTTDRAGNTIYF

cdr3_length: 15
clone_size: .
v_call: TRBV13
j_call: TRBJ2-7
cdr3_aa: CASSLLSGQSLEQYF

cdr3_length: 13
clone_size: .
v_call: TRBV6-6
j_call: TRBJ2-1
cdr3_aa: CASSPRLVNEQFF

cdr3_length: 13
clone_size: few
v_call: TRBV5-1
j_call: TRBJ1-2
cdr3_aa: CASSLLDSSGYTF

cdr3_length: 13
clone_size: .
v_call: TRBV4-2
j_call: TRBJ2-1
cdr3_aa: CASQTSSYNEQFF

cdr3_length: 18
clone_size: .
v_call: TRBV27
j_call: TRBJ2-3
cdr3_aa: CASSSGQGRLRVTDTQYF

cdr3_length: 16
clone_size: .
v_call: TRBV5-4
j_call: TRBJ1-3
cdr3_aa: CASSSRTGFQGNTIYF

cdr3_length: 15
clone_size: .
v_call: TRBV11-1
j_call: TRBJ2-3
cdr3_aa: CASSLARGSTDTQYF

cdr3_length: 14
clone_size: .
v_call: TRBV5-6
j_call: TRBJ2-7
cdr3_aa: CASRGTGSSYEQYF

cdr3_length: 15
clone_size: .
v_call: TRBV30
j_call: TRBJ1-2
cdr3_aa: CACPVGDRVGYGYTF

cdr3_length: 14
clone_size: .
v_call: TRBV28
j_call: TRBJ1-3
cdr3_aa: CASSLGPRGNTIYF

cdr3_length: 15
clone_size: .
v_call: TRBV15
j_call: TRBJ2-2
cdr3_aa: CATSTKDRGFGELFF

cdr3_length: 14
clone_size: once
v_call: TRBV9
j_call: TRBJ1-3
cdr3_aa: CASSHRGNGNTIYF

cdr3_length: 16
clone_size: .
v_call: TRBV5-1
j_call: TRBJ2-7
cdr3_aa: CASSTSTATYSYEQYF

cdr3_length: 15
clone_size: .
v_call: TRBV15
j_call: TRBJ2-1
cdr3_aa: CATSGKTSGSPQQFF

cdr3_length: 15
clone_size: once
v_call: TRBV11-2
j_call: TRBJ2-2
cdr3_aa: CASSAGWGDTGELFF

cdr3_length: 12
clone_size: .
v_call: TRBV28
j_call: TRBJ1-2
cdr3_aa: CATTETGSGYTF

cdr3_length: 14
clone_size: .
v_call: TRBV4-1
j_call: TRBJ1-3
cdr3_aa: CASSQVTVGNTIYF

cdr3_length: 14
clone_size: .
v_call: TRBV29-1
j_call: TRBJ2-7
cdr3_aa: CSAQRRGSSYEQYF

cdr3_length: 11
clone_size: .
v_call: TRBV15
j_call: TRBJ2-1
cdr3_aa: CATSRAVEQFF

cdr3_length: 14
clone_size: .
v_call: TRBV19
j_call: TRBJ1-5
cdr3_aa: CASSTLRGDQPQHF

cdr3_length: 14
clone_size: .
v_call: TRBV28
j_call: TRBJ2-2
cdr3_aa: CASSSRQATGELFF

cdr3_length: 16
clone_size: .
v_call: TRBV5-5
j_call: TRBJ2-5
cdr3_aa: CASSSLPTRNQETQYF

cdr3_length: 16
clone_size: .
v_call: TRBV15
j_call: TRBJ2-3
cdr3_aa: CATSTRRGGGTDTQYF

cdr3_length: 18
clone_size: .
v_call: TRBV27
j_call: TRBJ2-1
cdr3_aa: CASSFRDRGTLTYNEQFF

cdr3_length: 14
clone_size: .
v_call: TRBV19
j_call: TRBJ1-3
cdr3_aa: CASSYRHSGNTIYF

cdr3_length: 15
clone_size: .
v_call: TRBV6-5
j_call: TRBJ2-2
cdr3_aa: CASIISVGSTGELFF

cdr3_length: 17
clone_size: .
v_call: TRBV7-2
j_call: TRBJ2-3
cdr3_aa: CASSPANGGDSTDTQYF

cdr3_length: 15
clone_size: .
v_call: TRBV4-3
j_call: TRBJ2-5
cdr3_aa: CASSSGTGSEGTQYF

cdr3_length: 16
clone_size: few
v_call: TRBV27
j_call: TRBJ2-3
cdr3_aa: CASSSLLAVITDTQYF

cdr3_length: 17
clone_size: .
v_call: TRBV7-2
j_call: TRBJ1-3
cdr3_aa: CASSPPGTGFSGNTIYF

cdr3_length: 16
clone_size: .
v_call: TRBV18
j_call: TRBJ1-4
cdr3_aa: CASSTTGAGTNEKLFF

cdr3_length: 12
clone_size: .
v_call: TRBV4-2
j_call: TRBJ2-1
cdr3_aa: CASSQLRGEQFF

cdr3_length: 16
clone_size: .
v_call: TRBV5-1
j_call: TRBJ1-4
cdr3_aa: CASSSTTGTGGEKLFF

cdr3_length: 13
clone_size: .
v_call: TRBV5-1
j_call: TRBJ1-2
cdr3_aa: CASSLGTAFDYTF

cdr3_length: 13
clone_size: .
v_call: TRBV30
j_call: TRBJ1-3
cdr3_aa: CAWQGGDGNTIYF

cdr3_length: 14
clone_size: .
v_call: TRBV5-6
j_call: TRBJ2-7
cdr3_aa: CASSTSGRIHEQYF

cdr3_length: 14
clone_size: .
v_call: TRBV30
j_call: TRBJ2-7
cdr3_aa: CAWNTGLRTYEQYF

cdr3_length: 14
clone_size: .
v_call: TRBV27
j_call: TRBJ1-5
cdr3_aa: CASGRTGINQPQHF

cdr3_length: 11
clone_size: .
v_call: TRBV28
j_call: TRBJ2-7
cdr3_aa: CASSLDLEQYF

cdr3_length: 16
clone_size: few
v_call: TRBV7-2
j_call: TRBJ2-3
cdr3_aa: CASSLGGPSGGDTQYF